This TCR beta chain was retrieved from a study of blood T cell repertoires in COVID-19. Study summary: Sites in the United States, Italy and Spain provided acute and convalescent COVID-19 samples. The cDNA or gDNA used as material had been derived from T cells, B-cell-depleted T cells, or PBMCs.

The CDR3 consists of 18 residues. V gave up 4 bases and J gave up 0 bases, with 16 bases separating them. Germline lookup yields CDR1 SGHAT and CDR2 FQNNGV. This clone was found once. Repertoires were generated with immunoSEQ multiplex PCR, while TCRdb's copy carries only in-frame clones and drops some. The sample includes about 140,000 clones, 76% of them seen just once. The chain is built from TRBV11-2 and TRBJ1-6; no definite D call. Sequencing was done on a sample of peripheral blood. This TCR was sampled from a woman older than 75 with active or convalescent COVID-19. In nucleotides, the CDR3 is TGTGCCAGCAGCTCCTCATTCGACGGGAGCTCCTATAATTCACCCCTCCACTTT. Protein product: CASSSSFDGSSYNSPLHF.